This entry describes one TCR beta chain. This clonotype was detected ten times or more. Which antigen it targets is not known. Base-call qualities are not available, and no considerably larger clone is one nucleotide away. The healthy controls were volunteers from blood banks in Maryland, USA. For unsorted PBMC libraries, 2 million PBMCs were used after storage in RNAlater at -80 degrees C until RNA extraction. Peripheral blood was subjected to Ficoll-Hypaque density gradient centrifugation to isolate PBMCs, which were then cryopreserved in liquid nitrogen. The entry originates in a study of neurological immune-mediated disorders (dated by TCRdb to about 2019). Concerning the study at large: Peripheral blood TCR-beta repertoires from HTLV-I-associated myelopathy (HAM/TSP) patients, multiple sclerosis patients and healthy controls were compared by UMI-based sequencing. Alongside PBMC samples, the set of 106 TCR-beta libraries contained longitudinal samples, technical triplicates, and paired CD4+ and CD8+ T-cell subsets that had been sorted. The cohort was made up of about 65 subjects, consisting of some 15 HAM/TSP patients, some 34 multiple sclerosis patients and about 20 healthy controls. The paper's findings and limits, for the study overall: TCR clonal expansion was highest in HAM/TSP patients and lowest in MS patients, with MS patients falling below even healthy controls. No identical CDR3 amino acid sequences were found to be shared among expanded clones across subjects, suggesting that TCR-beta repertoires were private in all groups.

cDNA synthesis used template-switch 5'RACE with a primer carrying a 10-nucleotide random unique molecular identifier tagging each TCR transcript. Every sequencing run covered 15-18 subjects and yielded more than 160 million TCR-beta sequences. The RNeasy kit was used to extract total RNA. Using the KAPA Real-time Library Amplification kit, TCR-beta VDJ regions were amplified with primers for the TCR constant region and the 5'RACE anchor. Sample indexes and Illumina adaptors were added in a first PCR, and a second PCR then increased library yield. After Ampure bead purification, the roughly 650 bp TCR product was size-selected on a 2% E-gel SizeSelection system. Library quality was checked on a Bioanalyzer, concentration was measured with Qubit, and libraries were quantified with the Kapa Library Quantification kit before pooling. Libraries were sequenced paired-end 2 x 150 bp on an Illumina HiSeq 2500. To increase sequence diversity, about 23-32% phiX was spiked into each library pool. In the paper's pipeline: Quality-filtered reads were processed with the UMI-based MiGEC pipeline, and over 80% of raw TCR sequences were removed by the MiGEC pipeline during error correction. VDJ genes were aligned to IMGT germline references, and clonotypes were defined by unique CDR3 amino acid sequence plus V-J genes. Clonal expansion, Shannon diversity and CDR3 relatedness were evaluated with VDJtools (CalcPairwiseDistances, ClusterSamples), while phylogenetic trees were built in CLCbio workbench. A clone was classed as expanded if it had 8 or more unique UMIs, a cutoff based on coefficient-of-variation modelling across technical triplicates. TCRdb reworked the public reads: Q25 trimming with fastp, MiXCR clone assembly, productive beta chains retained. Rows matching on CDR3 protein sequence are summarized as one entry with the most common DNA and genes. TCRdb's processing, not the authors', yielded these V and J calls. In all, the sample holds tens of thousands of distinct CDR3 sequences, and roughly 10% of those were seen once. The ten largest clonotypes hold 1.8% of the sample.

Sequencing was performed on PBMCs. This clonotype was sampled from a man between 60 and 75 years old in good health.

The nucleotide sequence is given as TGTGCCAGCAGCTTAACGCGGGGCCGGACAGATACGCAGTATTTT. Translated, it gives CASSLTRGRTDTQYF. The sequence is built from TRBV11-2 and TRBJ2-3; TRBD2 might be the D gene, on 6 matching bases. At the junction V is shortened by 2 bases and J by 3 bases, with 12 bases in between. The CDR3 covers 15 residues, taking in both the cysteine and the phenylalanine. Just CDR3 DNA is preserved here, 45 bases in frame from base 1. Sequences SGHAT (CDR1) and FQNNGV (CDR2) are obtained from the germline V gene.